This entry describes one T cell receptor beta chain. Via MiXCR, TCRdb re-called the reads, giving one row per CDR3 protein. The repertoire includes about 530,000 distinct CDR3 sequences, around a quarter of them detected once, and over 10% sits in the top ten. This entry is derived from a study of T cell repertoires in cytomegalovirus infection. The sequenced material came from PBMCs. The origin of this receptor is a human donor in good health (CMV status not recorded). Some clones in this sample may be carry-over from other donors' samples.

CDR3 nucleotides: TGTGCCAGCAGTTTCGGGGAGGGGGGCTACACCTTC. Protein product: CASSFGEGGYTF. The V and J genes are TRBV12-3 or TRBV12-4 and TRBJ1-2, with D tentatively TRBD1 (5 bases). This CDR3 region has 12 residues. V shed 3 bases and J shed 8 bases, with 10 bases lying between them.